This TCR beta chain appears in the sequencing data of a study of blood T cell repertoires in COVID-19. Measured with immunoSEQ multiplex PCR; TCRdb has only the in-frame clones, and not every one. The table has 150,000 or so clones, roughly 88% seen once. The germline CDR1 and CDR2 sequences are LNHNV and YYDKDF (reference sequence). The J segment lost 10 bases and the V segment lost 0 bases, leaving 15 bases of the junction unmatched. This CDR3 comprises 17 residues. The sequenced material came from peripheral blood. The chain couples TRBV15 to TRBJ2-1; 7 bases line up with TRBD2. This TCR derives from a man aged 18-30 years with acute or convalescent COVID-19. CDR3 protein: CATSRDGRREGLGEQFF. CDR3 sequence (DNA): TGTGCCACCAGCAGAGATGGGAGGAGGGAGGGCCTGGGGGAGCAGTTCTTC. The full variable domain, with the rest looked up from reference TRBV15 and TRBJ2-1, is DAMVIQNPRYQVTQFGKPVTLSCSQTLNHNVMYWYQQKSSQAPKLLFHYYDKDFNNEADTPDNFQSRRPNTSFCFLDIRSPGLGDTAMYLCATSRDGRREGLGEQFFGPGTRLTVL.